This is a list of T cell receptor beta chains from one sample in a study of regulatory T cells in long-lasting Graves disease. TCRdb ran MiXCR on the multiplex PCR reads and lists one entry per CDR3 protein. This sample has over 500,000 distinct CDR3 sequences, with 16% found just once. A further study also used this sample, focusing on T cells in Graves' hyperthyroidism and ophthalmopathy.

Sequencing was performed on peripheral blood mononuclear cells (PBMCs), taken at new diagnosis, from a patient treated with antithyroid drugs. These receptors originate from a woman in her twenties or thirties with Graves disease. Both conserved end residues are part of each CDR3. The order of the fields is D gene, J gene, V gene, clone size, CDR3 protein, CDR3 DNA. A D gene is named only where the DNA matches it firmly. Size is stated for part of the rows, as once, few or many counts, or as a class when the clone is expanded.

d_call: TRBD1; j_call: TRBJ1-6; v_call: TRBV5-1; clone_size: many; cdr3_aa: CASSLGAGGDSPLHF; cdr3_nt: TGCGCCAGCAGCTTGGGTGCAGGGGGCGATTCACCCCTCCACTTT
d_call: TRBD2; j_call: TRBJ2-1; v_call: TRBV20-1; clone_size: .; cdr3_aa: CSAVLAGERYNERFF; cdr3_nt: TGCAGTGCTGTATTAGCGGGAGAGAGATACAATGAGCGGTTCTTC
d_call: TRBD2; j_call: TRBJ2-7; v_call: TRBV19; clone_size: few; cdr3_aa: CASSPLAGVYEQYF; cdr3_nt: TGTGCCAGTAGTCCCCTAGCGGGAGTCTACGAGCAGTACTTC
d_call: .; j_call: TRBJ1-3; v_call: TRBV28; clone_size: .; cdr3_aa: CASSFGGAHSGNTIYF; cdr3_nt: TGTGCCAGCAGTTTCGGGGGTGCCCACTCTGGAAACACCATATATTTT
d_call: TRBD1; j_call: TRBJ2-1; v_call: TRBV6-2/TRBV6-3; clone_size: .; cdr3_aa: CASSYGTAAEQFF; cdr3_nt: TGTGCCAGCAGTTACGGGACAGCAGCTGAGCAGTTCTTC
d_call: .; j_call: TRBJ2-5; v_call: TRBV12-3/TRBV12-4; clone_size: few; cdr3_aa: CASSLSYQETQYF; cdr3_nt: TGTGCCAGCAGTCTTTCGTACCAAGAGACCCAGTACTTC
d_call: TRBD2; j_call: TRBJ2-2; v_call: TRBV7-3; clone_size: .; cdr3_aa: CASSPGGGAGELFF; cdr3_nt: TGTGCCAGCAGCCCGGGGGGGGGAGCCGGGGAGCTGTTTTTT
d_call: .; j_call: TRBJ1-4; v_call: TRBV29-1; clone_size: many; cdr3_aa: CSAQGTNEKLFF; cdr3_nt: TGCAGCGCGCAGGGTACTAATGAAAAACTGTTTTTT
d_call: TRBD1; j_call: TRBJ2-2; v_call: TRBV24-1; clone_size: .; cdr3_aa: CATSDRQGKANTGELFF; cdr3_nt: TGTGCCACCAGTGATCGACAGGGAAAGGCGAACACCGGGGAGCTGTTTTTT
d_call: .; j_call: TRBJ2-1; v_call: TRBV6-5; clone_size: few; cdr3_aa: CASSFSWLGWQFF; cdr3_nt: TGTGCCAGCAGTTTCTCCTGGCTAGGTTGGCAGTTCTTC
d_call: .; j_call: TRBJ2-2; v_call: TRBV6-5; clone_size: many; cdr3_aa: CASSYGTTGELFF; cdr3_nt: TGTGCCAGCAGTTACGGGACCACCGGGGAGCTGTTTTTT
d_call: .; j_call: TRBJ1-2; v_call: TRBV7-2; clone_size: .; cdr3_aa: CASSLEGQGPGGYTF; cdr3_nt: TGTGCCAGCAGCTTAGAGGGTCAGGGGCCGGGTGGCTACACCTTC
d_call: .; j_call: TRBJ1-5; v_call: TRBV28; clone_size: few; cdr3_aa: CASTNNARQPQHF; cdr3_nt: TGTGCCAGCACTAATAACGCCCGGCAGCCCCAGCATTTT
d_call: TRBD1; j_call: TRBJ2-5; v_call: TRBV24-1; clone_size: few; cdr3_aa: CATSDGTGGMKTQYF; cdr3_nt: TGTGCCACCAGTGACGGGACAGGGGGCATGAAGACCCAGTACTTC
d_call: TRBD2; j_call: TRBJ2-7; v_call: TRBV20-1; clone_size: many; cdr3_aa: CSARTGGDEQYF; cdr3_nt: TGCAGTGCTAGGACTGGGGGGGACGAGCAGTACTTC
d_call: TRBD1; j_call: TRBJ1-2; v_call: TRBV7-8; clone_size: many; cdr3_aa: CASTPWAGGNDGYTF; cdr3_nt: TGTGCCAGCACCCCCTGGGCAGGGGGTAATGATGGCTACACCTTC
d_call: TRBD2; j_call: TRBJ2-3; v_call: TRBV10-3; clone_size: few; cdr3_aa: CAISDRTSSDTQYF; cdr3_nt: TGTGCCATCAGTGACCGGACTAGCTCAGATACGCAGTATTTT
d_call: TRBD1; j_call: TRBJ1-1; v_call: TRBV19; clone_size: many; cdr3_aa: CASESSGQGNTEAFF; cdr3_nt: TGTGCCAGTGAAAGTTCGGGACAGGGGAACACTGAAGCTTTCTTT
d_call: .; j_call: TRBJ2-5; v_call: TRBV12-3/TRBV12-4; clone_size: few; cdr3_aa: CASRRDSNQETQYF; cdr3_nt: TGTGCCAGCAGGCGAGACAGTAACCAAGAGACCCAGTACTTC
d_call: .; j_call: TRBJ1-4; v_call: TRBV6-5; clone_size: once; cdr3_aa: CASSSDSFGNEKLFF; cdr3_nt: TGTGCCAGCAGTTCCGACAGTTTCGGAAATGAAAAACTGTTTTTT
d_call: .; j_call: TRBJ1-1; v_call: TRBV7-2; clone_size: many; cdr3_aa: CASSLQVNTEAFF; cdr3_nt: TGTGCCAGCAGCTTACAGGTGAACACTGAAGCTTTCTTT
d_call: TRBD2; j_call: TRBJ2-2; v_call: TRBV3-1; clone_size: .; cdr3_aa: CASSRTSGNTGELFF; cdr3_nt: TGTGCCAGCAGCCGGACTAGCGGGAACACCGGGGAGCTGTTTTTT
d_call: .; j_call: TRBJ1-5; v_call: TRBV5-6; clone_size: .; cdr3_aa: CASSHTDSNGNQPQHF; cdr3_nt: TGTGCCAGCAGCCACACAGACAGTAACGGCAATCAGCCCCAGCATTTT
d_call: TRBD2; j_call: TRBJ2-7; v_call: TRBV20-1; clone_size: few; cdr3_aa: CSAPTSGSYEQYF; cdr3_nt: TGCAGTGCGCCGACTAGCGGCTCCTACGAGCAGTACTTC
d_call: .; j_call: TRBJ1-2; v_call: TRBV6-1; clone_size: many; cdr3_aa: CASSESRGGPGGYTF; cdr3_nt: TGTGCCAGCAGTGAAAGCCGTGGAGGCCCGGGGGGCTACACCTTC
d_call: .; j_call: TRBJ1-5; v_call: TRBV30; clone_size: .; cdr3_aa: CAWSVQGFYSNQPQHF; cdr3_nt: TGTGCCTGGAGTGTTCAGGGATTTTATAGCAATCAGCCCCAGCATTTT
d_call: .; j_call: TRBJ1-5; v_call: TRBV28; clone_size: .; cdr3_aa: CASSFFRSGGGGGNQPQHF; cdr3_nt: TGTGCCAGCAGTTTTTTTCGGTCCGGGGGGGGGGGCGGCAATCAGCCCCAGCATTTT
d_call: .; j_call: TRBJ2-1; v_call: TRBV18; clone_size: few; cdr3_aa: CASSPLGSLNEQFF; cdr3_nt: TGTGCCAGCTCACCTTTAGGTAGCTTGAATGAGCAGTTCTTC
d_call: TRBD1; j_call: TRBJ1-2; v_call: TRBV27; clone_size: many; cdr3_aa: CASRTGGDGYTF; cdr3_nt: TGTGCCAGCAGGACAGGGGGTGACGGCTACACCTTC
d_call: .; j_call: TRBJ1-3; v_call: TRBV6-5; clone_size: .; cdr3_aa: CASSYSSRGVGNTIYF; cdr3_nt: TGTGCCAGCAGTTACTCGAGCAGGGGAGTTGGAAACACCATATATTTT
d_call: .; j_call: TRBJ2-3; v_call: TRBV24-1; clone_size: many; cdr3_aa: CATSEGQNTDTQYF; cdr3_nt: TGTGCCACCAGTGAGGGGCAGAACACAGATACGCAGTATTTT
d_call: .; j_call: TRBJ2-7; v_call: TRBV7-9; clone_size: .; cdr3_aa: CASSPQLATGSYEQYF; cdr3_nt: TGTGCCAGCAGCCCCCAGTTGGCGACAGGCTCCTACGAGCAGTACTTC
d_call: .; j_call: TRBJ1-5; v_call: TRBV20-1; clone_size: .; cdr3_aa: CSASATDSNQPQHF; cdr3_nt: TGCAGTGCTAGTGCGACAGATAGCAATCAGCCCCAGCATTTT
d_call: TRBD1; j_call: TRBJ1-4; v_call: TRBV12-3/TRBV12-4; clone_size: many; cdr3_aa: CASSSGQGAGEKLFF; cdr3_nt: TGTGCCAGCAGTTCCGGACAGGGGGCAGGTGAAAAACTGTTTTTT
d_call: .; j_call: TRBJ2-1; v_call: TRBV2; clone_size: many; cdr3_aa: CASRITGSNEQFF; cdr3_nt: TGTGCCAGCAGAATCACAGGGAGCAATGAGCAGTTCTTC
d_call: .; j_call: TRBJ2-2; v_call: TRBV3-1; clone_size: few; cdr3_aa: CASSQVPSGELFF; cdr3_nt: TGTGCCAGCAGCCAAGTTCCGTCCGGGGAGCTGTTTTTT
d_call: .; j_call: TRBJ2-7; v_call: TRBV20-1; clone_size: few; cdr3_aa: CSARGRDFSYEQYF; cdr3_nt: TGCAGTGCTAGAGGGAGGGACTTCTCCTACGAGCAGTACTTC
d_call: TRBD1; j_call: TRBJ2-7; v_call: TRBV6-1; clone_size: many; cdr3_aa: CASRAGQGVYEQYF; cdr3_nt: TGTGCCAGCAGAGCGGGACAGGGAGTCTACGAGCAGTACTTC
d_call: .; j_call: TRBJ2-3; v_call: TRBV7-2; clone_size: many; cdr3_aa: CASSLQVADTQYF; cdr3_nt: TGTGCCAGCAGCTTACAGGTGGCAGATACGCAGTATTTT
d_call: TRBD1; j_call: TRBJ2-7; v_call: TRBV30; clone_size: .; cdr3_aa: CAWSNRGLSYEQYF; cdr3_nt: TGTGCCTGGAGTAACAGGGGCCTTTCCTACGAGCAGTACTTC
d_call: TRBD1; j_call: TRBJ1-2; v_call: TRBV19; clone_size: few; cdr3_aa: CASSPPFETGARGYGYTF; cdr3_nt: TGTGCCAGTAGTCCCCCCTTTGAGACAGGGGCAAGGGGCTATGGCTACACCTTC
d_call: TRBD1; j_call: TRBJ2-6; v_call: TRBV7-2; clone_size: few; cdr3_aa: CASSLDRGANVLTF; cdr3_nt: TGTGCCAGCAGCTTGGACAGGGGGGCCAACGTCCTGACTTTC
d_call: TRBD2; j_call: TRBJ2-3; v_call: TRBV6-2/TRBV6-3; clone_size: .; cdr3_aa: CASSYARAGVEGFFGSDTQYF; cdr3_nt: TGTGCCAGCAGTTACGCCCGGGCGGGAGTGGAGGGGTTCTTTGGGTCAGATACGCAGTATTTT
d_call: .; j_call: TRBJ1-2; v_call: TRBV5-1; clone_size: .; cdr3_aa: CASSAGASDYGYTF; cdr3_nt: TGCGCCAGCAGCGCAGGCGCTTCGGACTATGGCTACACCTTC
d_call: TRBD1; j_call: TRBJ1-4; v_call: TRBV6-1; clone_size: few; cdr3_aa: CASSKRTGSNEKLFF; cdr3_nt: TGTGCCAGCAGTAAGAGGACAGGGTCCAATGAAAAACTGTTTTTT
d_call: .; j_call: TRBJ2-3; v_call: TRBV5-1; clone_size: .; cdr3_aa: CASSSARPSTDTQYF; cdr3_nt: TGCGCCAGCAGCTCGGCCAGGCCTAGCACAGATACGCAGTATTTT